The entry that follows covers one T cell receptor beta chain sequence. Measured with immunoSEQ multiplex PCR; TCRdb has only the in-frame clones, and not every one. The table shows around 130,000 clones, with about 81% occurring only once. The data belong to a study of PD-L1 blockade in urothelial cancer. Study-level information: Patients' atezolizumab regimen, 1,200 mg intravenously every 3 weeks, began in about 2014. Blood analysis was done at 3 weeks (second dose) and 6 weeks after treatment began. The study recovered a median of about 150,000 T cells per blood sample.

This CDR3 region has 14 residues. Trimming took 1 base from V and 4 from J, leaving 10 bases between them. Per germline, CDR1 LNHNV and CDR2 YYDKDF (reference sequence). Time point indicated: pretreatment peripheral blood. Sequencing was performed on PBMCs, taken around atezolizumab (anti-PD-L1) treatment. This sequence joins TRBV15 and TRBJ1-2; tentative D call: TRBD1 (5 bases). The clonotype originates from a man aged 50 or older with urothelial cancer. The CDR3 DNA follows: TGTGCCACCAGCAGAGGGGGGGTTTCCTATGGCTACACCTTC. It specifies CATSRGGVSYGYTF.